The clone carrying this T cell receptor (beta chain) was counted between two and nine times. Its matching antigen is unknown. TCRdb re-called the reads with MiXCR, one entry per CDR3 protein. Here the sample spans 800,000 to 950,000 distinct CDR3 sequences, roughly 33% being singletons. These data originate in a study of T cell repertoires in cytomegalovirus infection. V lost 0 bases and J lost 4, with 18 bases in between. This CDR3 has 17 amino acids. Germline CDR1 and CDR2: ENHRY and SYGVKD. Specimen: cultured CD8+ T cells from PBMCs, collected from culture after CMV antigen stimulation. The chain is built from TRBV10-3 and TRBJ1-2; D call uncertain. The receptor was derived from a human donor in good health (CMV status not recorded). Some clones in this sample may be carry-over from other donors' samples. As DNA, the CDR3 is TGTGCCATCAGTGAGTCGAACAGTGACACCCCCAGCTATGGCTACACCTTC. This codes for CAISESNSDTPSYGYTF.